The 16 T cell receptor beta chains below were found in one sample sequenced in a study of T-cell memory formation after mild COVID-19. TCRdb re-called the 5' RACE reads with MiXCR, one entry per CDR3 protein. The sample yields more than 350,000 distinct CDR3 sequences, roughly 15% seen once. The sequenced material came from PBMCs or a T cell subset sorted from them (not recorded which). These receptor sequences come from a young man who had mild COVID-19 (a few samples of this study predate the infection). Cell type and time point are not known.

This clonotype occurred a few times. The V call is TRBV28, the J call TRBJ2-2; D assignment may be TRBD1 or TRBD2 (5 bases each). There are 12 residues in the CDR3. Between the trimmed V and J ends, which lost 7 bases and 5 bases, there was a span of 8 bases. Germline values: CDR1 MDHEN, CDR2 SYDVKM. CDR3 sequence: CASMGETGELFF. The CDR3, as DNA: TGTGCCAGCATGGGGGAAACCGGGGAGCTGTTTTTT.

This clonotype has just one count. The chain uses TRBV28 and TRBJ1-6; no firm D call. The germline V gene has CDR1 MDHEN and CDR2 SYDVKM. The CDR3 is made up of 12 amino acids. V was trimmed by 2 bases and J by 14 bases, leaving 10 bases between them. DNA for the CDR3: TGTGCCAGCAGTTTACTGGGAGTATCCCTCCACTTT. It encodes CASSLLGVSLHF.

This sequence joins TRBV7-2 and TRBJ2-3; 9 nucleotides match TRBD2. Germline CDR1 and CDR2: SGHTA and FQGNSA. Trimming took 1 base from V and 8 from J; bases not matched to a gene: 4. The CDR3 has 14 amino acids. CDR3 nucleotide sequence: TGTGCCAGCAGCTTAGTGCTAGCGGGGCGTACGCAGTATTTT. Translated, it gives CASSLVLAGRTQYF.

The J gene is TRBJ1-1, the V gene TRBV7-2; D ambiguous. The germline V gene encodes CDR1 SGHTA and CDR2 FQGNSA. CDR3 length equals 16 residues. V lost 1 base and J 0 bases, leaving 12 bases between the germline ends. The CDR3 here is CASSLGRLGMNTEAFF. The CDR3 DNA reads as TGTGCCAGCAGCTTAGGGCGCCTGGGGATGAACACTGAAGCTTTCTTT.

The V and J genes are TRBV24-1 and TRBJ2-7, with D unresolved. The V gene's germline CDR1 is KGHDR and CDR2 SFDVKD. This CDR3 has 14 residues. V was shortened by 2 bases and J by 2 bases, with 9 bases between the two germline ends. The chain's CDR3 is CATSDSTYPYEQYF. For the CDR3, the DNA is TGTGCCACCAGTGATTCAACTTACCCCTACGAGCAGTACTTC.

The CDR3 protein is CASSLGVGFGSNQPQHF. In nucleotides, the CDR3 is TGTGCCAGCAGCTTAGGTGTGGGATTCGGAAGCAATCAGCCCCAGCATTTT. V usage is TRBV7-9 and J usage is TRBJ1-5, with unresolved D. The length of the CDR3 is 17 residues. Per germline, CDR1 SEHNR and CDR2 FQNEAQ (reference sequence). The V end lost 1 base, the J end lost 1 base, and 14 bases lay between the germline ends.

This clonotype was observed a few times. The chain uses TRBV5-5 and TRBJ2-3; 9 bases match TRBD2. CDR3 length equals 18 residues. Germline values: CDR1 SGHKS, CDR2 YYEKEE (reference sequence). Trimming removed 0 bases from V and 1 base from J; junction bases left unmatched: 9. The CDR3 DNA reads TGTGCCAGCAGCTTGGATCTGCGGGGGGGCCGTGGCACAGATACGCAGTATTTT. It encodes CASSLDLRGGRGTDTQYF. Using reference TRBV5-5 and TRBJ2-3 for the parts outside the CDR3, the full variable domain is DAGVTQSPTHLIKTRGQQVTLRCSPISGHKSVSWYQQVLGQGPQFIFQYYEKEERGRGNFPDRFSARQFPNYSSELNVNALLLGDSALYLCASSLDLRGGRGTDTQYFGPGTRLTVL.

The rearrangement links TRBV5-6 to TRBJ2-3, with TRBD1 matching over 10 bases. CDR1 is SGHDT, CDR2 YYEEEE, per germline. CDR3 length: 12 residues. The junction had 9 bases not matched to a gene; V was cut back by 7 bases and J by 13 bases. In nucleotides, the CDR3 is TGTGCCAGCGGTGCCGAGACAGGGGGCGAGTATTTT. Protein product: CASGAETGGEYF.

This clonotype was detected a few times. This chain links TRBV5-1 with TRBJ1-1, with TRBD1 identical over 10 bases. Germline CDR1 reads SGHRS; CDR2 reads YFSETQ. CDR3 length: 16 amino acids. V lost 3 bases, J lost 0 bases, and 5 bases stayed unmatched. The chain's CDR3 is CASSSGTGAMNTEAFF. The CDR3 DNA reads as TGCGCCAGCAGCTCTGGGACAGGGGCGATGAACACTGAAGCTTTCTTT.

This clonotype was observed a handful of times. The CDR3 DNA follows: TGCGCCAGCAGCTCGGGCGGGGGGCCCATTGGGGAGCAGTTCTTC. Translation: CASSSGGGPIGEQFF. V is TRBV5-1 and J is TRBJ2-1, with 8 bases that match TRBD2. Germline trimming cut 3 bases from V and 10 bases from J; bases unmatched to any gene: 12. The germline V gene has CDR1 SGHRS and CDR2 YFSETQ. The CDR3 spans 15 residues.

This clonotype was counted between two and nine times. The CDR3 reads CASSQGAVSQGTVSYEQYV. The CDR3 bases are TGCGCCAGCAGCCAAGGAGCGGTTTCTCAGGGGACCGTCTCCTACGAGCAGTACGTC. The chain recombines TRBV4-1 with TRBJ2-7; D possibly corresponds to TRBD1 (6 bases). Germline CDR1 and CDR2: MGHRA and YSYEKL. There are 19 residues in the CDR3. V was cut by 1 base and J by 0 bases, with 22 bases left in between.

This clonotype has more than one count but fewer than ten. V gene TRBV5-4 combines with J gene TRBJ1-1, with unresolved D. Trimming removed 6 bases from V and 1 base from J, with 16 bases in between. The V gene's germline CDR1 is SGHNT and CDR2 YYREEE (reference sequence). This CDR3 is 15 amino acids long. In nucleotides, the CDR3 is TGTGCCAGCAATGAGGCCGGACGGCAGAACACTGAAGCTTTCTTT. It is translated as CASNEAGRQNTEAFF.

This clonotype was seen more than once but under ten times. J is TRBJ2-2 and V is TRBV12-3 or TRBV12-4, with 10 bases lining up with TRBD2. CDR3 length equals 14 residues. The V and J ends lost 4 bases and 6 bases, in that order; junction bases with no gene match: 2. CDR3 region: CASSWTSGAGELFF. CDR3 in DNA: TGTGCCAGCAGTTGGACTAGCGGAGCCGGGGAGCTGTTTTTT.

In its sample, this clonotype was seen once. The rearrangement joins TRBV29-1 to TRBJ1-2; 9 bases map to TRBD1. After removal of 4 bases from V and 8 bases from J, the junction contained 11 bases not matched to a gene. The CDR3 loop spans 14 amino acids. Germline CDR1 reads SQVTM; CDR2 reads ANQGSEA. CDR3 sequence: CSVGRTGATRGYTF. The CDR3 bases are TGCAGCGTTGGAAGGACAGGGGCTACTCGGGGCTACACCTTC.

Comments on this clonotype: One end of the junction is discordant with germline, which a read error may explain. The chain couples TRBV24-1 to TRBJ2-1; D gene unclear. The CDR3 has 15 amino acids. Germline V gene data show CDR1 as KGHDR and CDR2 as SFDVKD. DNA of the CDR3: TGTGCCACCAGTGCTTATACCTCCTCCTTCAATGAGCAGTTCTTC. This sequence encodes CATSAYTSSFNEQFF.

There are a few counts of this clonotype. The chain recombines TRBV7-2 with TRBJ2-3, with 12 nucleotides matching TRBD1. V gave up 5 bases and J gave up 5 bases; unmatched junction bases: 17. This CDR3 spans 19 amino acids. CDR1 and CDR2 from the germline V gene are SGHTA and FQGNSA. The DNA of the CDR3 is TGTGCCAGCAGCCCAAGGCGTTTACCGGGACAGGGGGCTATAGATACGCAGTATTTT. Protein sequence: CASSPRRLPGQGAIDTQYF.